Listed here are 16 T cell receptor beta chains from one sample, sequenced in a study of blood T cells in healthy people across ages. Through a sample-barcoded 5' primer and a J-beta primer mix, a second PCR was run for roughly 7 to 12 cycles. TCRdb used MiXCR to reprocess the 5' RACE reads, holding one entry per CDR3 protein. This table has about 930,000 distinct CDR3 sequences, 25% to 35% appearing once. Another study also made use of these data, one on T cells of mothers and their children.

Sequencing was performed on blood. Receptor source: a woman aged 40 to 55 in good health.

A few counts support this clonotype. The CDR3 sequence is CASSFPTDRLVTYNEQFF. CDR3 bases: TGTGCCAGCAGTTTTCCTACGGACAGGCTCGTCACCTACAATGAGCAGTTCTTC. The chain combines TRBV28 with TRBJ2-1; TRBD1 aligns across 7 bases. Unmatched junction bases numbered 13, after V lost 3 bases and J lost 2 bases. The CDR3 consists of 18 residues. Germline lookup yields CDR1 MDHEN and CDR2 SYDVKM.

This clonotype has ten or more counts. The chain uses TRBV28 and TRBJ2-7; 7 bases are shared with TRBD1. The trim removed 2 bases at V and 6 bases at J, leaving 10 bases unmatched. The CDR3 is made up of 15 amino acids. Germline values: CDR1 MDHEN, CDR2 SYDVKM. CDR3 sequence reads: CASSLPSGGRGEQYF. For the CDR3, the DNA is TGTGCCAGCAGTTTACCGTCAGGGGGTAGAGGCGAGCAGTACTTC.

This clonotype was seen only a few times. The chain carries TRBV4-1 and TRBJ2-1, with 9 nucleotides matching TRBD2. Germline assignment: CDR1 MGHRA and CDR2 YSYEKL. Trimming cost V 1 base and J 5 bases; bases outside gene matches: 12. The CDR3 length is 18 residues. The CDR3 loop is CASSQATYLAGSNNEQFF. The CDR3 DNA reads TGCGCCAGCAGCCAAGCAACCTATCTAGCGGGGTCCAACAATGAGCAGTTCTTC.

This clonotype was seen many times. This sequence joins TRBV12-3 or TRBV12-4 and TRBJ2-7, with D possibly being TRBD2 (6 bases). The length of the CDR3 is 12 residues. V was shortened by 6 bases and J by 5 bases, with 11 bases between the two germline ends. CDR3 coding DNA: TGTGCCAGCAGACTCGCGGGGAACGAGCAGTACTTC. This encodes CASRLAGNEQYF.

The gene calls are TRBV18 and TRBJ2-7; D remains ambiguous. The germline CDR1 and CDR2 sequences are KGHSH and LQKENI. The CDR3 runs 14 residues. V was shortened by 3 bases and J by 5 bases, with 14 bases between the two germline ends. In DNA, the CDR3 is TGTGCCAGCTCACCGCCGGGCCCCTCTGACGAGCAGTACTTC. It is translated as CASSPPGPSDEQYF.

There are many counts of this clonotype. V gene TRBV29-1 combines with J gene TRBJ2-5, with a possible D match to TRBD1 (6 bases). Per the germline V gene, CDR1 is SQVTM and CDR2 is ANQGSEA. Trimming left V 0 bases short and J 5 bases short, with 13 bases between. CDR3 length: 14 residues. CDR3 sequence (DNA): TGCAGCGTTGAAGATTACCGACAGGTTGAGACCCAGTACTTC. Protein product: CSVEDYRQVETQYF.

The J gene is TRBJ2-3, the V gene TRBV20-1; D unresolved. CDR3 size: 12 residues. Looked up from germline, CDR1 is DFQATT and CDR2 is SNEGSKA (reference sequence). The DNA of the CDR3 is TGCAGCCCCGTGGGTGTCGGAGATACGCAGTATTTT. Translating gives CSPVGVGDTQYF.

A word on this clonotype: The germline gene is not matched at one end of the junction; a read error may be the cause. The V and J genes are TRBV12-3 or TRBV12-4 and TRBJ1-3; maybe TRBD1 (5 bases). The CDR3 runs 14 residues. The CDR3 region has the DNA TGTGCCAGCAGTGCCACAGGACCTGGAAGCACCATATATTTT. This codes for CASSATGPGSTIYF.

In this sample, this clonotype turned up many times. The CDR3 DNA is TGTGCCAGCAGCCCCTGGGACAGCATGGAATCACCCCTCCACTTT. Translating it yields CASSPWDSMESPLHF. The chain combines TRBV27 with TRBJ1-6, with TRBD1 matching 7 bases. V was pared by 6 bases and J by 10 bases, with 12 bases of the junction left unmatched. Germline assignment: CDR1 MNHEY and CDR2 SMNVEV (reference sequence). The CDR3 totals 15 residues.

This clonotype was picked up a small number of times. The V and J genes are TRBV3-1 and TRBJ2-5; no clear D gene. V lost 1 base and J lost 4, with 16 bases in between. The CDR3 length is 16 residues. In germline, CDR1 is LGHDT, CDR2 YNNKEL (reference sequence). CDR3 amino acids: CASSQALRWTPETQYF. The CDR3 region has the DNA TGTGCCAGCAGCCAAGCGTTACGTTGGACCCCAGAGACCCAGTACTTC.

This clonotype turned up a few times. The chain couples TRBV5-1 to TRBJ2-1; D possibly matches TRBD1 or TRBD2 (5 bases each). In germline, CDR1 is SGHRS, CDR2 YFSETQ. CDR3 length: 15 residues. Trimming removed 5 bases from V and 4 bases from J, with 16 bases in between. In nucleotides, the CDR3 is TGCGCCAGCAGTCCTGAGGTAGAGGGGTACAATGAGCAGTTCTTC. Its protein is CASSPEVEGYNEQFF. Filled out from reference TRBV5-1 and TRBJ2-1, the complete variable domain reads KAGVTQTPRYLIKTRGQQVTLSCSPISGHRSVSWYQQTPGQGLQFLFEYFSETQRNKGNFPGRFSGRQFSNSRSEMNVSTLELGDSALYLCASSPEVEGYNEQFFGPGTRLTVL.

This clonotype was picked up a small number of times. This chain connects TRBV20-1 to TRBJ2-2; D is perhaps TRBD1 (5 bases). In germline, CDR1 is DFQATT, CDR2 SNEGSKA (reference sequence). The CDR3 is made up of 15 amino acids. V was trimmed by 3 bases and J by 4 bases, leaving 15 bases between them. The CDR3 region has the DNA TGCAGTGCTAGGGTGACCAGGGCTTCCACCGGGGAGCTGTTTTTT. Its protein product is CSARVTRASTGELFF.

The chain combines TRBV7-2 with TRBJ2-2, with 9 bases aligning to TRBD2. With 5 bases clipped from V and 7 bases from J, the junction kept 8 bases outside the gene matches. The CDR3 is made up of 15 amino acids. Germline values: CDR1 SGHTA, CDR2 FQGNSA. The CDR3 sequence is CASSPAGGAGGELFF. The DNA of the CDR3 is TGTGCCAGCAGCCCCGCGGGGGGGGCAGGCGGGGAGCTGTTTTTT. Full variable domain (remainder filled in from reference TRBV7-2 and TRBJ2-2): GAGVSQSPSNKVTEKGKDVELRCDPISGHTALYWYRQSLGQGLEFLIYFQGNSAPDKSGLPSDRFSAERTGGSVSTLTIQRTQQEDSAVYLCASSPAGGAGGELFFGEGSRLTVL.

At least ten counts were recorded for this clonotype. The chain joins TRBV7-2 to TRBJ2-3, with D perhaps matching TRBD2 (5 bases). V lost 6 bases, J lost 5 bases, and 9 bases lay in between. Germline lookup yields CDR1 SGHTA and CDR2 FQGNSA. This CDR3 is 12 amino acids long. CDR3 sequence (DNA): TGTGCCAGCAGTTTGGGAGTAGATACGCAGTATTTT. This gives the protein CASSLGVDTQYF. Looking up the rest from reference TRBV7-2 and TRBJ2-3 gives the full variable domain: GAGVSQSPSNKVTEKGKDVELRCDPISGHTALYWYRQSLGQGLEFLIYFQGNSAPDKSGLPSDRFSAERTGGSVSTLTIQRTQQEDSAVYLCASSLGVDTQYFGPGTRLTVL.

This clonotype was picked up many times. The chain carries TRBV12-3 or TRBV12-4 and TRBJ1-2; D not resolved. The CDR3 totals 13 residues. The ends were cut back, 8 bases at V and 5 bases at J, with 15 bases in the middle. The CDR3, as DNA: TGTGCCAGCGAATTCCATGGCGGGTATGGCTACACCTTC. The encoded protein is CASEFHGGYGYTF.

Note on this clonotype: Given a much more abundant clone one base away, this may be a read error. CDR3 residues: CASSFTSGGAGNEQYF. As DNA, the CDR3 is TGTGCCAGCAGTTTTACTAGCGGGGGGGCGGGGAATGAGCAGTACTTC. The chain links TRBV27 to TRBJ2-7; 13 positions agree with TRBD2. Germline CDR1 is MNHEY and CDR2 is SMNVEV (reference sequence). Trimming removed 3 bases from V and 7 bases from J; junction bases left unmatched: 9. The CDR3 loop spans 16 amino acids.